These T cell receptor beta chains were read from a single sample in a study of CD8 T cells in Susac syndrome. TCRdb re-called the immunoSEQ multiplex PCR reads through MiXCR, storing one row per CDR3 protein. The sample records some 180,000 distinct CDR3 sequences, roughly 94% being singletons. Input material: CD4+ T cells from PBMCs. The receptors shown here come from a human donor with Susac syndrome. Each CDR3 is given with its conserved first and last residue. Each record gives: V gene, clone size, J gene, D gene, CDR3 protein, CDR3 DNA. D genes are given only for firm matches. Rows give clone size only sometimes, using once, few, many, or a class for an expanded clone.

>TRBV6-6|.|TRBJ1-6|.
CASSYSEQGHSPLHF
TGTGCCAGCAGTTACTCGGAGCAGGGCCACTCACCCCTCCACTTT
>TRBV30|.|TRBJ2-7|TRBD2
CAWSKIGGGTSYEQYF
TGTGCCTGGAGTAAAATAGGCGGGGGGACCTCCTACGAGCAGTACTTC
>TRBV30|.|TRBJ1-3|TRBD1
CAWSEGTGGSGNTIYF
TGTGCCTGGAGTGAGGGGACAGGGGGCTCTGGAAACACCATATATTTT
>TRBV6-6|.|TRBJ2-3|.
CASLLDHTDTQYF
TGTGCCAGTCTTTTGGATCACACAGATACGCAGTATTTT
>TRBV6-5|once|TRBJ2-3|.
CASSYEGDTQYF
TGTGCCAGCAGTTATGAAGGGGATACGCAGTATTTT
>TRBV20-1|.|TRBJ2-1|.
CSARDGWTTYNEQFF
TGCAGTGCTAGAGACGGGTGGACGACCTACAATGAGCAGTTCTTC
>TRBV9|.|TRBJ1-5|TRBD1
CASSAGTGLQPQHF
TGTGCCAGCAGCGCCGGGACAGGGCTTCAGCCCCAGCATTTT
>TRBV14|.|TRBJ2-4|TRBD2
CASSQEGTSGSIQYF
TGTGCCAGCAGCCAAGAGGGGACTAGCGGAAGCATTCAGTACTTC
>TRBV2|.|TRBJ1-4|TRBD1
CASTRDRLNEKLFF
TGTGCCAGCACCAGGGACAGGCTTAATGAAAAACTGTTTTTT
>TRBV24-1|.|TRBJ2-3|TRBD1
CATSDSGGSSTDTQYF
TGTGCCACCAGTGATTCAGGGGGTTCTAGCACAGATACGCAGTATTTT
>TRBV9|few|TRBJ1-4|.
CASSIGTATNEKLFF
TGTGCCAGCAGCATCGGGACGGCAACTAATGAAAAACTGTTTTTT
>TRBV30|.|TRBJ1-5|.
CAWTGGENQPQHF
TGTGCCTGGACCGGGGGAGAAAATCAGCCCCAGCATTTT
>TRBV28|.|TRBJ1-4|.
CASSFGGGPTNEKLFF
TGTGCCAGCAGTTTCGGCGGGGGACCAACTAATGAAAAACTGTTTTTT
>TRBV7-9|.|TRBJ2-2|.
CASRTDTNTGELFF
TGTGCCAGCAGAACCGACACGAACACCGGGGAGCTGTTTTTT
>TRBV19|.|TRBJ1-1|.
CASTSGAVTAFF
TGTGCCAGCACCTCGGGGGCAGTTACAGCTTTCTTT
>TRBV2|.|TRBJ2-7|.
CASTGDNFSYEQYF
TGTGCCAGCACTGGTGACAACTTTTCCTACGAGCAGTACTTC